These 18 T cell receptor beta chains were all obtained from the same sample, sequenced in a study of T cell repertoires in cytomegalovirus infection. No antigen has been identified for these receptors. TCRdb reprocessed the reads via MiXCR and lists one record per CDR3 protein. The data hold 110,000 or so distinct CDR3 sequences, with 30% observed a single time. Specimen: CD8+ T cells from cultured PBMCs, collected from culture after CMV antigen stimulation. All receptors derive from a human donor in good health (CMV status not recorded). Some clones in this sample may be carry-over from other donors' samples.

DNA for the CDR3: TGCAGTGCTAGGGTGGGAGGGAGAGACACTGAAGCTTTCTTT. This encodes CSARVGGRDTEAFF. This rearrangement joins TRBV20-1 to TRBJ1-1; D not resolved. Looked up from germline, CDR1 is DFQATT and CDR2 is SNEGSKA (reference sequence). V dropped 3 bases and J dropped 3 bases, with 14 bases sitting between them. This CDR3 spans 14 amino acids.

This clonotype was counted at least ten times. The CDR3 region has the DNA TGTGCTAGTGGTTTTCAGCTCAGCCTTAGCCGACAGGGAGACACTGAAGCTTTCTTT. Its protein is CASGFQLSLSRQGDTEAFF. The rearrangement joins TRBV12-5 to TRBJ1-1; 7 bases match TRBD1. Germline trimming cut 3 bases from V and 3 bases from J; bases unmatched to any gene: 19. CDR1 is LGHNT, CDR2 FRNRAP, per germline. There are 19 residues in the CDR3. Full variable domain (missing parts from reference TRBV12-5 and TRBJ1-1): DARVTQTPRHKVTEMGQEVTMRCQPILGHNTVFWYRQTMMQGLELLAYFRNRAPLDDSGMPKDRFSAEMPDATLATLKIQPSEPRDSAVYFCASGFQLSLSRQGDTEAFFGQGTRLTVV.

Concerning this clonotype itself: A much larger clone is a single base away; this may be a read error. The chain employs TRBV20-1 and TRBJ2-5, with a tentative D call TRBD1 (5 bases). This CDR3 is built from 19 residues. Germline values: CDR1 DFQATT, CDR2 SNEGSKA (reference sequence). V lost 0 bases and J lost 3, with 26 bases in between. CDR3 region: CSARDQGSEGRLRKETQYF. CDR3 in DNA: TGCAGTGCTAGAGATCAGGGATCAGAAGGAAGGCTCCGAAAAGAGACCCAGTACTTC.

The chain has TRBV10-3 and TRBJ1-1; TRBD1 matches 12 bases. The CDR3 sequence is 14 residues long. The V gene's germline CDR1 is ENHRY and CDR2 SYGVKD. The trim removed 6 bases at V and 6 bases at J, leaving 5 bases unmatched. The CDR3 DNA is TGTGCCATCAGGGGGACAGGGGGCCCCCCTGAAGCTTTCTTT. Its protein is CAIRGTGGPPEAFF.

This chain's CDR3 is CASSVGLDYGYTF. Written as DNA, the CDR3 is TGTGCCAGCAGTGTAGGGTTGGACTATGGCTACACCTTC. The gene calls are TRBV6-6 and TRBJ1-2, with no clear D. The CDR3 loop spans 13 amino acids. CDR1 is MNHNY, CDR2 SVGAGI, per germline (reference sequence). The germline V and J ends were trimmed by 5 bases and 3 bases, with 10 bases remaining between them.

The rearrangement joins TRBV24-1 to TRBJ2-7, with a tentative D call TRBD1 (6 bases). CDR1 and CDR2 from the germline V gene are KGHDR and SFDVKD. The CDR3 consists of 15 residues. Deletions cut 5 bases from V and 3 bases from J, with 16 bases between. The CDR3 nucleotides read TGTGCCACCAGTGCCACGGACAGCTTAGTCTACGAGCAGTACTTC. It is translated as CATSATDSLVYEQYF.

This clonotype has ten or more counts. CDR3 region: CASSVHGAGQETQYF. The CDR3 coding sequence is TGTGCCAGCAGTGTCCATGGGGCAGGCCAAGAGACCCAGTACTTC. V usage is TRBV12-3 or TRBV12-4 and J usage is TRBJ2-5, with a possible D match to TRBD1 (5 bases). The V end lost 5 bases, the J end lost 1 base, and 14 bases lay between the germline ends. The CDR3 covers 15 residues.

This rearrangement joins TRBV4-1 to TRBJ1-1; 8 nucleotides align to TRBD1. The V gene end was trimmed by 3 bases and the J gene end by 1 base; junction bases not matched to a gene: 7. CDR3 length equals 16 residues. Germline V gene data show CDR1 as MGHRA and CDR2 as YSYEKL. This CDR3 reads CASSQPGTGSNTEAFF. The CDR3 DNA sequence: TGCGCCAGCAGCCAGCCCGGGACAGGATCGAACACTGAAGCTTTCTTT.

This clonotype was found a few times. The chain combines TRBV7-2 with TRBJ2-2; D is perhaps TRBD2 (5 bases). Germline assignment: CDR1 SGHTA and CDR2 FQGNSA. The CDR3 extends over 17 amino acids. Trimming pared 1 base from V and 1 base from J, leaving 13 bases between. CDR3 in amino acids: CASSLEVRGRNTGELFF. The CDR3, as DNA: TGTGCCAGCAGCTTAGAAGTACGAGGGAGGAACACCGGGGAGCTGTTTTTT.

This clonotype has a handful of counts. The chain joins TRBV25-1 to TRBJ2-2; D gene unclear. V was pared by 2 bases and J by 1 base, with 17 bases between. This CDR3 is 18 amino acids long. CDR1 is MGHDK and CDR2 is SYGVNS in the germline V gene. DNA for the CDR3: TGTGCCAGCAGTGAAATCCAAGCAGGAAACTGGAACACCGGGGAGCTGTTTTTT. Its translation is CASSEIQAGNWNTGELFF. Full variable domain (outside the CDR3, taken from reference TRBV25-1 and TRBJ2-2): EADIYQTPRYLVIGTGKKITLECSQTMGHDKMYWYQQDPGMELHLIHYSYGVNSTEKGDLSSESTVSRIRTEHFPLTLESARPSHTSQYLCASSEIQAGNWNTGELFFGEGSRLTVL.

This chain uses TRBV29-1 with TRBJ1-1; no definite D call. The CDR3 has 14 amino acids. The V and J ends lost 3 bases and 0 bases respectively, with 11 bases between them. Germline values: CDR1 SQVTM, CDR2 ANQGSEA. The CDR3 here is CSVEPGWMNTEAFF. The CDR3 DNA follows: TGCAGCGTTGAGCCAGGTTGGATGAACACTGAAGCTTTCTTT.

The chain employs TRBV10-3 and TRBJ2-7, with D possibly matching TRBD1 (5 bases). Germline assignment: CDR1 ENHRY and CDR2 SYGVKD. The CDR3 runs to 12 residues. CDR3 loop: CATTGRANEQYF. CDR3 sequence (DNA): TGTGCTACAACGGGCAGGGCGAACGAGCAGTACTTC.

In its sample, this clonotype was seen once. The J gene is TRBJ2-3, the V gene TRBV7-9, with 13 bases lining up with TRBD2. After removal of 4 bases from V and 6 bases from J, the junction contained 4 bases not matched to a gene. CDR3 size: 15 residues. The germline V gene encodes CDR1 SEHNR and CDR2 FQNEAQ (reference sequence). In nucleotides, the CDR3 is TGTGCCAGCAGCTCCACGACTAGCGGGGGGGATACGCAGTATTTT. As protein: CASSSTTSGGDTQYF.

The chain has TRBV5-1 and TRBJ2-2, with 9 bases identical to TRBD2. CDR1 is SGHRS and CDR2 is YFSETQ in the germline V gene. CDR3 length: 16 amino acids. Trimming cost V 4 bases and J 7 bases; bases outside gene matches: 11. DNA for the CDR3: TGCGCCAGCAGCCCCGGACTAGCGACCTTCGACGGGGAGCTGTTTTTT. Translated: CASSPGLATFDGELFF. Full variable domain (outside the CDR3, taken from reference TRBV5-1 and TRBJ2-2): KAGVTQTPRYLIKTRGQQVTLSCSPISGHRSVSWYQQTPGQGLQFLFEYFSETQRNKGNFPGRFSGRQFSNSRSEMNVSTLELGDSALYLCASSPGLATFDGELFFGEGSRLTVL.

There are a few counts of this clonotype. This sequence joins TRBV27 and TRBJ1-2, with D possibly TRBD1 on 5 matching bases. Trimming left V 2 bases short and J 6 bases short, with 16 bases between. The CDR3 is 15 amino acids. CDR1 and CDR2 (germline): MNHEY, SMNVEV (reference sequence). CDR3 DNA: TGTGCCAGCAGTTTACGGCAGGGCAGGCAAGATGGCTACACCTTC. Translating gives CASSLRQGRQDGYTF.

The V and J genes are TRBV7-2 and TRBJ2-7; D remains ambiguous. The CDR3 sequence is 12 residues long. Trimming pared 4 bases from V and 7 bases from J, leaving 11 bases between. CDR1 SGHTA and CDR2 FQGNSA come from the germline V gene. DNA for the CDR3: TGTGCCAGCAGCTCGACGGGTTTGGAGCAGTACTTC. Its protein is CASSSTGLEQYF.

This clonotype was detected only once. V gene TRBV6-6 combines with J gene TRBJ2-1, with 7 bases matching TRBD2. Germline V lookup: CDR1 MNHNY, CDR2 SVGAGI (reference sequence). The CDR3 covers 17 residues. The trim removed 5 bases at V and 2 bases at J, leaving 12 bases unmatched. CDR3: CASSPLKAGRTYNEQFF. CDR3 in DNA: TGTGCCAGCAGTCCGCTCAAAGCGGGGAGGACCTACAATGAGCAGTTCTTC.

The rearrangement uses TRBV7-9 and TRBJ2-3; 8 nucleotides match TRBD1. J was trimmed by 3 bases and V by 5 bases; bases with no gene match: 22. The CDR3 spans 20 residues. Germline values: CDR1 SEHNR, CDR2 FQNEAQ (reference sequence). CDR3: CASSPTPYPTQGVVTDTQYF. The CDR3 region has the DNA TGTGCCAGCAGCCCAACACCATACCCCACACAGGGGGTAGTAACAGATACGCAGTATTTT.